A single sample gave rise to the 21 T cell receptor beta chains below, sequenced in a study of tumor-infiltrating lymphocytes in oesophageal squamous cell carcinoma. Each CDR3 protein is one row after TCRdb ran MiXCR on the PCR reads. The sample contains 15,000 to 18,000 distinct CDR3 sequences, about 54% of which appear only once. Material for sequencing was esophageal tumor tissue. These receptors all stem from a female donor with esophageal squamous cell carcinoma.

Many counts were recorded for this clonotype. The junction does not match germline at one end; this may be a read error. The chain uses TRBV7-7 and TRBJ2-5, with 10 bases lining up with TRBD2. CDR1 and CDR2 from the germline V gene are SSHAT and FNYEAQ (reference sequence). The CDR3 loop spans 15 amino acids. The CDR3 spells CASSPRLAGVETQYF. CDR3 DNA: TGTGCTAGCAGCCCCCGACTAGCGGGTGTGGAGACCCAGTACTTC.

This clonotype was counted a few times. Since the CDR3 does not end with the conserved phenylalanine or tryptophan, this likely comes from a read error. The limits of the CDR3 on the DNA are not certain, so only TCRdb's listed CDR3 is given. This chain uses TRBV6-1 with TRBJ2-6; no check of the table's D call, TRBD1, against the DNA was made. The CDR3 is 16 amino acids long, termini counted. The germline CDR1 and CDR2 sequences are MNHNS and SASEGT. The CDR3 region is CASSYDRGPYEQYFGA.

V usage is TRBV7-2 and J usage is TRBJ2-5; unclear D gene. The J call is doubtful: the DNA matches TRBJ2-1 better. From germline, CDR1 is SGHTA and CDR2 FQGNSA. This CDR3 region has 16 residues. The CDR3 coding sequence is TGTGCCAGCAGCCAGGTTTGGAGCTCACGGTACAATGAGCAGTTCTTC. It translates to CASSQVWSSRYNEQFF.

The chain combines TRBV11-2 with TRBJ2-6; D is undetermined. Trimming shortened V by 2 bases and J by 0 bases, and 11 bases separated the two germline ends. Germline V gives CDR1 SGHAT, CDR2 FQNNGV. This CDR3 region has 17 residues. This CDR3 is CASSLQPPSSGANVLTF. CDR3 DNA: TGTGCCAGCAGCTTACAACCTCCCAGCTCTGGGGCCAACGTCCTGACTTTC.

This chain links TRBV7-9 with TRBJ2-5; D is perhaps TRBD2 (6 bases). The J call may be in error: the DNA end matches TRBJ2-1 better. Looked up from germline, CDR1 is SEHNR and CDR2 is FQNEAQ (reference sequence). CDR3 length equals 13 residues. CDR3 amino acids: CASSSSGQETQFF. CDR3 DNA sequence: TGTGCCAGCAGCTCCAGCGGGCAAGAGACCCAGTTCTTC.

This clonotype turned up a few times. CDR3 nucleotide sequence: TGTGCCAGCAGTTTCGGCAGGGGTTACGAGCAGTACTTC. Its protein product is CASSFGRGYEQYF. The genes are TRBV6-1 and TRBJ2-7; a weak D match, TRBD1 (6 bases). Trimming cost V 5 bases and J 4 bases, with 12 bases left between them. This CDR3 has 13 amino acids. Germline V gene sequence: CDR1 MNHNS, CDR2 SASEGT.

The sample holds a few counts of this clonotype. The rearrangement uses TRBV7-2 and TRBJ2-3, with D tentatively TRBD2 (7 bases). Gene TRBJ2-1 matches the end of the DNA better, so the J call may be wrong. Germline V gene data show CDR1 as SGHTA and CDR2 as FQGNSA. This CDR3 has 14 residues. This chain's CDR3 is CASSLEGRGTSQFF. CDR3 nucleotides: TGTGCCAGCAGCTTAGAAGGGCGGGGGACATCGCAGTTCTTC.

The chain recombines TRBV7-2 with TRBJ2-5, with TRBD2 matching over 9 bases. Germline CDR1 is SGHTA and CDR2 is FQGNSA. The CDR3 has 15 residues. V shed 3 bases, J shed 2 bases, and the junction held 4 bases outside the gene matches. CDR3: CASSFYSGGQETQYF. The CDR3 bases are TGTGCCAGCAGCTTTTATAGCGGGGGACAAGAGACCCAGTACTTC.

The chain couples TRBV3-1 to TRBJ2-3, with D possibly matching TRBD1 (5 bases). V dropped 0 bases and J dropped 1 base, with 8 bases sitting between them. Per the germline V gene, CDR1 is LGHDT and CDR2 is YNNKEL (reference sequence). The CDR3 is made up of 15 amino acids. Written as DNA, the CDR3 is TGTGCCAGCAGCCAAGATGTAGGGGGCACAGATACGCAGTATTTT. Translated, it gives CASSQDVGGTDTQYF.

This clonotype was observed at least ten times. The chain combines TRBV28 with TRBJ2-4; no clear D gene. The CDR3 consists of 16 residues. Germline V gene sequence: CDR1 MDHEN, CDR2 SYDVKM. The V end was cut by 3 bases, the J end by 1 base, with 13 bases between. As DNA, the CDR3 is TGTGCCAGCAGTTTTGGCAGTGTGGTCGCCAAAAACATTCAGTACTTC. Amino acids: CASSFGSVVAKNIQYF.

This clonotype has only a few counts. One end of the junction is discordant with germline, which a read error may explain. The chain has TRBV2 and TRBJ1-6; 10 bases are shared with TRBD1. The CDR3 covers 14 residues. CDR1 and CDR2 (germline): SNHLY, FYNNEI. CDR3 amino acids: CASSVEDRGNEQYF. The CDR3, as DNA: TGTGCCAGCAGTGTGGAGGACAGGGGGAACGAGCAGTACTTT.

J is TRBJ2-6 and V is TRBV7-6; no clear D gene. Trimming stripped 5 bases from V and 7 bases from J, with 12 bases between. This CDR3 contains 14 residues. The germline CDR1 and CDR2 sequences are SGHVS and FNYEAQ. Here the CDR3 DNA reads TGTGCCAGCAGCGGTGGATTTTTCGCCAACGTCCTGACTTTC. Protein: CASSGGFFANVLTF.

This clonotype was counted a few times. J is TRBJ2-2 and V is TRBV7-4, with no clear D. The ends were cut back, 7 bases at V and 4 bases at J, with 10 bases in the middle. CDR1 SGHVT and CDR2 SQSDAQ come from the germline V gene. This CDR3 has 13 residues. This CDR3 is CASTWTSTGELFF. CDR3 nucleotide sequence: TGTGCCAGCACCTGGACCTCCACCGGGGAGCTGTTTTTT.

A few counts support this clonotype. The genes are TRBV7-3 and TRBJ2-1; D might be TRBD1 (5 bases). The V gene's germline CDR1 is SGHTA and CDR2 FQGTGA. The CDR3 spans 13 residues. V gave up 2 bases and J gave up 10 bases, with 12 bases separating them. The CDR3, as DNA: TGTGCCAGCAGCTTATTGTTGGGGCAGGAGCAGTTCTTC. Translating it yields CASSLLLGQEQFF. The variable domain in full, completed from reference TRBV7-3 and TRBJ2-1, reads GAGVSQTPSNKVTEKGKYVELRCDPISGHTALYWYRQSLGQGPEFLIYFQGTGAADDSGLPNDRFFAVRPEGSVSTLKIQRTERGDSAVYLCASSLLLGQEQFFGPGTRLTVL.

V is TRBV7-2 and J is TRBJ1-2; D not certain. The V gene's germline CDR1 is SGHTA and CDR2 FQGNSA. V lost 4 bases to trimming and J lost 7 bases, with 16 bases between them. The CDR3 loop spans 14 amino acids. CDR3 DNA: TGTGCCAGCAGCTCTCAAAGCGGGAGGAGTGGCTACACCTTC. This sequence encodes CASSSQSGRSGYTF. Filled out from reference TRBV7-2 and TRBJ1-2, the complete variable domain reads GAGVSQSPSNKVTEKGKDVELRCDPISGHTALYWYRQSLGQGLEFLIYFQGNSAPDKSGLPSDRFSAERTGGSVSTLTIQRTQQEDSAVYLCASSSQSGRSGYTFGSGTRLTVV.

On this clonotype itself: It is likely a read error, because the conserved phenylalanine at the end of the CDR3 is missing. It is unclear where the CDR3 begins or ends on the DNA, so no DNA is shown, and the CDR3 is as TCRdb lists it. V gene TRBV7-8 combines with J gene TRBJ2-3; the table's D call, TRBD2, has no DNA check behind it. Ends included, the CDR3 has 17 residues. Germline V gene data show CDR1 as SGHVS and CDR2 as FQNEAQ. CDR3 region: CASSLGTLGNSPLHFGP.

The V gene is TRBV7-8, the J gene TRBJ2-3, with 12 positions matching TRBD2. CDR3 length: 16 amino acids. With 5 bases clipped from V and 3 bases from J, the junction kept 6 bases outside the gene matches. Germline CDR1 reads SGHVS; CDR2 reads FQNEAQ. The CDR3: CASSRWTSGNTDTQYF. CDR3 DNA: TGTGCCAGCAGCAGATGGACTAGCGGGAATACAGATACGCAGTATTTT.

The CDR3 is CASSQDRSIAYNEQFF. The CDR3 DNA is TGTGCCAGCAGCCAAGATCGCAGCATAGCCTACAATGAGCAGTTCTTC. The rearrangement joins TRBV4-2 to TRBJ2-3; D gene ambiguous. The assigned J gene may be wrong: the sequence end matches TRBJ2-1 better. In germline, CDR1 is LGHNA, CDR2 YNFKEQ. This CDR3 has 16 residues.

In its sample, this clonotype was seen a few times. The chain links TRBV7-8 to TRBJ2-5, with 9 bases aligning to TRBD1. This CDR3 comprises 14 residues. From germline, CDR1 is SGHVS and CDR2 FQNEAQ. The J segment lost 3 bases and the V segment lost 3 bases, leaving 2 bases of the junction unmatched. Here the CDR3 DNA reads TGTGCCAGCAGCTTGCGGGACAGGGAAGAGACCCAGTACTTC. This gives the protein CASSLRDREETQYF. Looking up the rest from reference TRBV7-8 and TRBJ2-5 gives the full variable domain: GAGVSQSPRYKVAKRGQDVALRCDPISGHVSLFWYQQALGQGPEFLTYFQNEAQLDKSGLPSDRFFAERPEGSVSTLKIQRTQQEDSAVYLCASSLRDREETQYFGPGTRLLVL.

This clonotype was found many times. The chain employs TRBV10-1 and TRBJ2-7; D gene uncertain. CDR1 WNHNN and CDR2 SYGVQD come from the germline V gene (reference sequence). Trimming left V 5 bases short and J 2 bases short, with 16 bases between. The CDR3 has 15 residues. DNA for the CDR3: TGCGCCAGCAGTCGTGGGCAGATCCCCACCTACGAGCAGTACTTC. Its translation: CASSRGQIPTYEQYF.

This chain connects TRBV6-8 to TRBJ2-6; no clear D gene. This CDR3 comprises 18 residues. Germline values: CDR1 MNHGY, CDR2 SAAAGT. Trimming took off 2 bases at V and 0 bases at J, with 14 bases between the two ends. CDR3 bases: TGTGCCAGCAGTTACAGGGAAGTTCCCTACTCTGGGGCCAACGTCCTGACTTTC. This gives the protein CASSYREVPYSGANVLTF.